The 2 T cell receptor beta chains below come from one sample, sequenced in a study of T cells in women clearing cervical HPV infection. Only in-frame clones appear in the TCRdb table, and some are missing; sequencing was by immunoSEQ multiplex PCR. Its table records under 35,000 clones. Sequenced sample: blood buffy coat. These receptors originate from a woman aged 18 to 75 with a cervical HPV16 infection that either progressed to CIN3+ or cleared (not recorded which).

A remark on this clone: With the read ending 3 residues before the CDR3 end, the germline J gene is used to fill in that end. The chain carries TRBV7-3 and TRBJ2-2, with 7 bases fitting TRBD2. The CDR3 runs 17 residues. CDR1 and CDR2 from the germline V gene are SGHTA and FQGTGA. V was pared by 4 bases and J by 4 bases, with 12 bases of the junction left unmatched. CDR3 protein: CASSSRTGGVSTGELFF. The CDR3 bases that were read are TGTGCCAGCAGCTCCCGGACGGGGGGAGTCAGCACCGGGGAG.

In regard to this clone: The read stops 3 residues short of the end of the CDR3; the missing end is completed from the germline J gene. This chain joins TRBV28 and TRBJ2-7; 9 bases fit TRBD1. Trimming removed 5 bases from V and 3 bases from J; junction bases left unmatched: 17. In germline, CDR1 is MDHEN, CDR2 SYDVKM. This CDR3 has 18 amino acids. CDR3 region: CASSKNQGDRAIRYEQYF. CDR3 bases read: TGTGCCAGCAGTAAAAACCAGGGGGACAGGGCCATTCGCTACGAG.